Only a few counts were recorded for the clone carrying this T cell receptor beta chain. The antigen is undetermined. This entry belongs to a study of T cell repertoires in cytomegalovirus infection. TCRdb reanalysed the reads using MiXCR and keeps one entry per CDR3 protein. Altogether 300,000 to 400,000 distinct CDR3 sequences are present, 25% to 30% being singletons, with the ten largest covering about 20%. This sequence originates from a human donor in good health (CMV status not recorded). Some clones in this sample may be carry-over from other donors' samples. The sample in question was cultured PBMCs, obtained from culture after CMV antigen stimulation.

The DNA of the CDR3 is TGTGCCAGCAGCTGGGGGACAGGGACTGAAGCTTTCTTT. The encoded protein is CASSWGTGTEAFF. This chain links TRBV5-5 with TRBJ1-1; TRBD1 agrees at 9 bases. With 3 bases clipped from V and 5 bases from J, the junction kept 2 bases outside the gene matches. This CDR3 has 13 amino acids. In germline, CDR1 is SGHKS, CDR2 YYEKEE (reference sequence).